These T cell receptor beta chains were read from a single sample in a study of T cells after yellow fever vaccination. TCRdb processed the 5' RACE reads anew with MiXCR; each CDR3 protein has one entry. The data contain roughly 500,000 distinct CDR3 sequences, around 21% of them singletons. The specimen comprised PBMCs, sampled 15 days after the yellow fever booster vaccination. These receptor sequences come from a man younger than 40 who received the YFV17D yellow fever vaccine. Both conserved end residues are part of each CDR3. The D gene is left open where the match is weak. Some rows mark clone size as missing; the rest say once, few, many or name a class of expanded clone.

>TRBV18|few|TRBJ2-1|TRBD1
TGTGCCAGCTCACCAAAGGACAGGGGGCTGAAAAATGAGCAGTTCTTC
CASSPKDRGLKNEQFF
>TRBV6-1|once|TRBJ2-1|TRBD2
TGTGCCAGCGCTTCTAGCGGGAGGGGAGACAATGAGCAGTTCTTC
CASASSGRGDNEQFF
>TRBV7-2|NA|TRBJ2-7|TRBD2
TGTGCCAGCAGCGGCGGGAGGATGATGAAGCAGTACTTC
CASSGGRMMKQYF
>TRBV6-1|few|TRBJ2-1|NA
TGTGCCAGCAGAAAGGTCGTAGACCTCGATGAGCAGTTCTTC
CASRKVVDLDEQFF
>TRBV19|once|TRBJ2-7|NA
TGTGCCAGTAGCTCCGGGATAGGTGGCTACGAGCAGTACTTC
CASSSGIGGYEQYF
>TRBV29-1|few|TRBJ2-7|TRBD2
TGCAGCGCCCTAACAACAACTAGCGGGAGAAACAACGAGCAGTACTTC
CSALTTTSGRNNEQYF
>TRBV20-1|NA|TRBJ2-7|NA
TGCAGTGCTAGAGTTCCGGAGGGCCGCTGGGAGCAGTACTTC
CSARVPEGRWEQYF
>TRBV28|NA|TRBJ2-4|NA
TGTGCCAGCGGAGATCGGTTAAGAGCCAAAAACATTCAGTACTTC
CASGDRLRAKNIQYF
>TRBV12-3/TRBV12-4|NA|TRBJ2-1|NA
TGTGCCAGCAGCCCTGGCCGTGGGGGATCCAATGAGCAGTTCTTC
CASSPGRGGSNEQFF
>TRBV5-1|few|TRBJ2-3|NA
TGCGCCAGCAGCTCCTTACTGGCAACTAGCACAGATACGCAGTATTTT
CASSSLLATSTDTQYF
>TRBV19|once|TRBJ2-1|NA
TGTGCCAGTAGTATAGATCCCCTCAGGGGCCTCCCACTCTTC
CASSIDPLRGLPLF
>TRBV12-3/TRBV12-4|few|TRBJ2-5|NA
TGTGCCAGCAGTTTAAAACGCGACCAAGAGACCCAGTACTTC
CASSLKRDQETQYF
>TRBV30|NA|TRBJ2-7|NA
TGTGCCTGGTGGAAGGGACAACCTAACGCCGAGCAGTACTTC
CAWWKGQPNAEQYF
>TRBV16|few|TRBJ1-1|NA
TGTGCCAGCAGCCAATCCTACGGGTTGGCTTTCTTT
CASSQSYGLAFF
>TRBV20-1|few|TRBJ1-3|NA
TGCAGTGCTAGGTTATCAGGGGGAAACACCATATATTTT
CSARLSGGNTIYF
>TRBV29-1|NA|TRBJ2-7|NA
TGCAGCGTCGTTGGTCGGCAGCCCCGCTACGAGCAGTACTTC
CSVVGRQPRYEQYF
>TRBV20-1|NA|TRBJ2-3|TRBD1
TGCAGTGCTAGCCCAGGGGGTTACACAGATACGCAGTATTTT
CSASPGGYTDTQYF
>TRBV9|NA|TRBJ2-2|NA
TGTGCCAGCAGCGTAGCCGGTGTGGCCGGGGAGCTGTTTTTT
CASSVAGVAGELFF
>TRBV20-1|NA|TRBJ2-1|TRBD2
TGCAGTGCTGAGCGGGAGGCCTACAATGAGCAGTTCTTC
CSAEREAYNEQFF
>TRBV29-1|NA|TRBJ2-7|NA
TGCAGCGTCGGCCCTCTAACAGGAACCTACGAGCAGTACTTC
CSVGPLTGTYEQYF
>TRBV3-1|NA|TRBJ2-3|NA
TGTGCCAGCAGCCGTCAGGGAGGTCGGGGTCGCACAGATACGCAGTATTTT
CASSRQGGRGRTDTQYF
>TRBV5-1|NA|TRBJ2-3|TRBD2
TGCGCCAGCAGCCCGGGGGAGGGCCGTGTGGATACGCAGTATTTT
CASSPGEGRVDTQYF
>TRBV5-1|many|TRBJ1-1|NA
TGCGCCAGCAGCTTGGAGGCAGACATGAACACTGAAGCTTTCTTT
CASSLEADMNTEAFF
>TRBV10-1|few|TRBJ1-1|NA
TGCGCCAGCAGTGCAGCCGGTCGACAGGAAGCTTTCTTT
CASSAAGRQEAFF
>TRBV7-9|few|TRBJ2-7|TRBD2
TGTGCCAGCAGCTCGCACGTTCAGGGAGGGCACTACGAGCAGTACTTC
CASSSHVQGGHYEQYF
>TRBV28|few|TRBJ2-2|TRBD2
TGTGCCAGCAGTCAGCGGTCTAGCGGGATTATCGCCGGGGAGCTGTTTTTT
CASSQRSSGIIAGELFF
>TRBV11-2|NA|TRBJ1-4|NA
TGTGCCAGCAGCTTAGAACTTTTCAAGAGCTCCAAGGAAAAACTGTTTTTT
CASSLELFKSSKEKLFF
>TRBV20-1|NA|TRBJ2-3|TRBD2
TGCAGTGCTACCCACCAACCGGGAAGCGGGAGGGCCCCTAGCACAGATACGCAGTATTTT
CSATHQPGSGRAPSTDTQYF
>TRBV29-1|NA|TRBJ2-1|TRBD1
TGCAGCGTTGGACAGGGTTTCTACAATGAGCAGTTCTTC
CSVGQGFYNEQFF
>TRBV5-1|NA|TRBJ2-7|TRBD2
TGCGCCAGCAGCTTGGGCGGGAGCCGGGACTTCGCCTACGAGCAGTACTTC
CASSLGGSRDFAYEQYF
>TRBV6-5|many|TRBJ1-1|NA
TGTGCCAGCAGTTACACAGGAAACACTGAAGCTTTCTTT
CASSYTGNTEAFF
>TRBV20-1|few|TRBJ2-1|TRBD1
TGCAGTGCACTTCAAACCGGGACAGGGGGCAATGAGCAGTTCTTC
CSALQTGTGGNEQFF
>TRBV7-3|many|TRBJ2-2|NA
TGTGCCAGCAGCTTAAGCCACACCGGGGAGCTGTTTTTT
CASSLSHTGELFF
>TRBV20-1|NA|TRBJ2-1|NA
TGCAGTGCTAGAGTTCCGGCAGGTAGCAATGAGCAGTTCTTC
CSARVPAGSNEQFF
>TRBV20-1|NA|TRBJ2-7|NA
TGCAGTGCGCAGATTTTTTACGAGCAGTACTTC
CSAQIFYEQYF
>TRBV5-1|NA|TRBJ2-5|TRBD2
TGCGCCAGCAGCTTGATGGGGACTAGCGGCCAAGAGACCCAGTACTTC
CASSLMGTSGQETQYF
>TRBV5-1|NA|TRBJ1-1|TRBD1
TGCGCCAGCAACACCGACAGGGCGTCCACTGAAGCTTTCTTT
CASNTDRASTEAFF
>TRBV5-4|NA|TRBJ1-6|TRBD1
TGTGCCAGCAGCCAGGGACAGGCTGGGCGATCACCCCTCCACTTT
CASSQGQAGRSPLHF
>TRBV2|NA|TRBJ2-1|TRBD2
TGTGCCAGCAGTGAACGACTAGCGGGAGGGCCGGTGTTCTTC
CASSERLAGGPVFF
>TRBV20-1|NA|TRBJ2-1|TRBD2
TGCAGTGCTAATAGCGGGAAAGTCTACAATGAGCAGTTCTTC
CSANSGKVYNEQFF
>TRBV5-1|many|TRBJ2-7|TRBD1
TGCGCCAGCAGCGCCACCGGGACAGCCTCCTACGAGCAGTACTTC
CASSATGTASYEQYF
>TRBV27|few|TRBJ2-3|TRBD2
TGTGCCAGCAGTTCCCTCCGGACTAGCGGATACACAGATACGCAGTATTTT
CASSSLRTSGYTDTQYF
>TRBV20-1|few|TRBJ2-1|TRBD2
TGCAGTGCTAGAACGCTAGCGGGAGGATTCAATGAGCAGTTCTTC
CSARTLAGGFNEQFF
>TRBV5-1|few|TRBJ1-1|NA
TGCGCCAGCAGCTACGGACAGCTTGAAGCTTTCTTT
CASSYGQLEAFF
>TRBV29-1|once|TRBJ1-2|TRBD1
TGCAGCGTTTCCAATCCGGGACAGGGCTCCGGCTACACCTTC
CSVSNPGQGSGYTF
>TRBV20-1|few|TRBJ2-1|TRBD2
TGCAGTGCTAGAGATGGGGCGGGAGCACTCGACAATGAGCAGTTCTTC
CSARDGAGALDNEQFF
>TRBV28|few|TRBJ2-3|TRBD2
TGTGCCAGCAAAGTATGGAGGGAGGGCGCAGATACGCAGTATTTT
CASKVWREGADTQYF
>TRBV6-5|NA|TRBJ2-1|TRBD2
TGTGCCAGCAGTCCGAGGGGACTAGCGGAATACAATGAGCAGTTCTTC
CASSPRGLAEYNEQFF
>TRBV10-3|NA|TRBJ2-5|NA
TGTGCCATCAGTGAAGAGGGGATGGGGGTACAAGAGACCCAGTACTTC
CAISEEGMGVQETQYF
>TRBV30|few|TRBJ2-1|NA
TGTGCCTGGAAGAGGGTCGAGGTGTATAACAATGAGCAGTTCTTC
CAWKRVEVYNNEQFF
>TRBV12-3/TRBV12-4|NA|TRBJ2-1|TRBD1
TGTGCCAGCCGGGGACAGGGGGGTTACAATGAGCAGTTCTTC
CASRGQGGYNEQFF
>TRBV5-8|once|TRBJ2-5|TRBD1
TGTGCCAGCAGTGCGACAGGGTCAGAGACCCAGTACTTC
CASSATGSETQYF
>TRBV7-9|NA|TRBJ2-7|NA
TGTGCCAGCAGCTTACCCCAAACCTACGAGCAGTACTTC
CASSLPQTYEQYF
>TRBV7-2|few|TRBJ2-2|TRBD2
TGTGCCAGCAGCCGTTGGACTAGCGGGAACACCGGGGAGCTGTTTTTT
CASSRWTSGNTGELFF
>TRBV11-2|once|TRBJ2-7|TRBD1
TGTGCCAGCAGCTTAGTGTTGGGAGAACAGGGGGTAAACTCCTACGAGCAGTACTTC
CASSLVLGEQGVNSYEQYF